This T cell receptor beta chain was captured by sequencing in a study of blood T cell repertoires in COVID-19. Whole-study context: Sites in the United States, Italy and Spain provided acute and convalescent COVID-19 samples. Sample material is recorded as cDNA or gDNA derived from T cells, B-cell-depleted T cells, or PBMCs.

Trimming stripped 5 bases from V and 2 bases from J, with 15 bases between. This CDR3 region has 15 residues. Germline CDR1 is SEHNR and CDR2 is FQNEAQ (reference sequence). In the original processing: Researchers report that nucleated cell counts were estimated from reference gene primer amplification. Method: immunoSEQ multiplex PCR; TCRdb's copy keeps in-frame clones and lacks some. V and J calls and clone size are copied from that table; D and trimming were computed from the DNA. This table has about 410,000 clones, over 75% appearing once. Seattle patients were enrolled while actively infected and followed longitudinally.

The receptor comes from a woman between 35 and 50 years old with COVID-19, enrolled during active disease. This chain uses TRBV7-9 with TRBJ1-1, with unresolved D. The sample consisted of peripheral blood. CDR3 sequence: CASSHPLGLNTEAFF. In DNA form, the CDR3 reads TGTGCCAGCAGCCATCCCTTGGGCCTAAACACTGAAGCTTTCTTT.